This T cell receptor (beta chain) was sequenced during a study of sequential checkpoint blockade in melanoma. Study information: Arm A got nivolumab then ipilimumab; arm B the reverse, 1:1. Each arm's sequence ended with maintenance nivolumab.

The germline V gene encodes CDR1 SQVTM and CDR2 ANQGSEA. The V segment lost 7 bases and the J segment 5 bases; nucleotides outside the gene matches: 10. CDR3 size: 14 residues. Stated treatment: randomized to nivolumab then ipilimumab (arm A) or the reverse (arm B). Patients had received no earlier DNA-damaging chemotherapy. The data were produced by immunoSEQ multiplex PCR, yet TCRdb's version contains in-frame clones alone and is incomplete. This sample yields about 27,000 clones, of which approximately 75% are seen a single time; more than 10% belongs to the top ten. The chain combines TRBV29-1 with TRBJ2-3, with 9 bases lining up with TRBD1. This TCR came from a human donor with melanoma. This specimen was CD8+ T cells sorted from blood (inferred from file names), taken from a patient given nivolumab and ipilimumab in sequence. CDR3 sequence: CSALGTGMRDTQYF. As DNA, the CDR3 is TGCAGCGCGTTGGGGACAGGGATGAGAGATACGCAGTATTTT.